The T cell receptor beta chain under discussion was sequenced for a study of radiotherapy plus CTLA-4 blockade in lung cancer. Findings and caveats of the study: TCR clones originating in tumors grew in number in blood after radiotherapy plus ipilimumab.

With respect to this clone: The antigen is unknown.

The CDR3 is 15 amino acids. V lost 6 bases to trimming and J lost 0 bases, with 12 bases between them. Germline assignment: CDR1 SNHLY and CDR2 FYNNEI. Repertoires were generated with immunoSEQ multiplex PCR, while TCRdb's copy carries only in-frame clones and drops some. The repertoire holds around 110,000 clones, with 85% to 90% as singletons. This TCR derives from a human donor with non-small cell lung cancer that progressed on radiotherapy plus ipilimumab. The chain carries TRBV2 and TRBJ1-5, with D perhaps TRBD1 (6 bases). This material consisted of peripheral blood, taken from a patient treated with radiotherapy plus ipilimumab. The CDR3 loop reads CASRRQDNSNQPQHF. The CDR3 nucleotides are TGTGCCAGCAGGAGACAGGACAATAGCAATCAGCCCCAGCATTTT.